This entry lists 7 T cell receptor beta chains sequenced from one sample in a study of blood T cell repertoires in COVID-19. Using immunoSEQ multiplex PCR, the repertoire was profiled, and TCRdb retains in-frame clones only, with some absent. The sample lists 120,000 to 150,000 clones; roughly 84% were seen once. Sequencing was performed on PBMCs or T cells enriched from blood (not recorded which). Every receptor here comes from a woman aged 50 to 60 who had been exposed to COVID-19.

The chain recombines TRBV5-1 with TRBJ2-3, with 9 positions matching TRBD1. The junction had 7 bases not matched to a gene; V was cut back by 2 bases and J by 6 bases. Germline lookup yields CDR1 SGHRS and CDR2 YFSETQ. CDR3 length: 15 amino acids. This CDR3 is CASSFGDRAWDTQYF. The CDR3, as DNA: TGCGCCAGCAGCTTCGGGGACAGGGCGTGGGATACGCAGTATTTT.

This rearrangement joins TRBV6-5 to TRBJ1-2; a possible D gene is TRBD1 (5 bases). The germline gives CDR1 MNHEY, CDR2 SVGAGI. The CDR3 consists of 13 residues. V was trimmed by 6 bases and J by 8 bases, leaving 16 bases between them. The CDR3 nucleotides are TGTGCCAGCAGACCTCACAGGATTGAAGGCTACACCTTC. It encodes CASRPHRIEGYTF.

This clone has just one count. This chain joins TRBV27 and TRBJ1-2, with D possibly TRBD1 on 6 matching bases. Germline assignment: CDR1 MNHEY and CDR2 SMNVEV (reference sequence). This CDR3 comprises 15 residues. The ends were cut back, 7 bases at V and 3 bases at J, with 18 bases in the middle. CDR3 coding DNA: TGTGCCAGCACCTCGGGGGGGGCCACACACTATGGCTACACCTTC. This encodes CASTSGGATHYGYTF.

The chain links TRBV11-3 to TRBJ2-1; the D gene is possibly TRBD1 (5 bases). Looked up from germline, CDR1 is SGHNT and CDR2 is YENEEA. The CDR3 is 17 residues long. V gave up 5 bases and J gave up 0 bases, with 17 bases separating them. In nucleotides, the CDR3 is TGTGCCAGCAGCCCCTTAGGGGCCACGAGCTCCTACAATGAGCAGTTCTTC. This sequence encodes CASSPLGATSSYNEQFF. Looking up the rest from reference TRBV11-3 and TRBJ2-1 gives the full variable domain: EAGVVQSPRYKIIEKKQPVAFWCNPISGHNTLYWYLQNLGQGPELLIRYENEEAVDDSQLPKDRFSAERLKGVDSTLKIQPAELGDSAVYLCASSPLGATSSYNEQFFGPGTRLTVL.

This clone appeared a few times. This rearrangement joins TRBV15 to TRBJ1-6; perhaps TRBD1 as D (5 bases). The CDR3 has 15 amino acids. CDR1 is LNHNV and CDR2 is YYDKDF in the germline V gene (reference sequence). Trimming stripped 5 bases from V and 7 bases from J, with 15 bases between. This CDR3 is CATSPAGTSNSPLHF. As DNA, the CDR3 is TGTGCCACCAGCCCCGCCGGGACTAGCAATTCACCCCTCCACTTT.

The chain is built from TRBV7-9 and TRBJ1-1, with TRBD1 matching over 12 bases. Trimming took 5 bases from V and 2 from J; bases not matched to a gene: 12. This CDR3 has 18 residues. Per germline, CDR1 SEHNR and CDR2 FQNEAQ (reference sequence). The CDR3 DNA is TGTGCCAGCAGCCCCCGGGACAGGGGGCCGTCTCTAAACACTGAAGCTTTCTTT. This sequence encodes CASSPRDRGPSLNTEAFF.

This rearrangement joins TRBV5-1 to TRBJ2-5, with a possible D match to TRBD1 (6 bases). Germline CDR1 SGHRS, CDR2 YFSETQ. This CDR3 has 15 residues. Trimming shortened V by 4 bases and J by 0 bases, and 13 bases separated the two germline ends. The CDR3 DNA follows: TGCGCCAGCAGCCCGCTCGGGACATACCAAGAGACCCAGTACTTC. This translates into CASSPLGTYQETQYF.